This T cell receptor beta chain was identified in a study of T cell clonality in common variable immunodeficiency. This clone was counted a few times. What it binds is not known. The CDR3 is cut off 3 residues early in the read; its end comes from the germline J gene. With 7 bases removed from V and 4 bases from J, the gap between germline ends came to 17 bases. The CDR3 consists of 15 residues. The V gene's germline CDR1 is LNHDA and CDR2 SQIVND (reference sequence). General study points: In common variable immunodeficiency, TCR beta chains reportedly carried fewer deletions and N-nucleotide insertions.

Each donor provided about 4.5 to 8.5 ml of heparinized whole blood. The assay was immunoSEQ multiplex PCR, and TCRdb's table has in-frame clones only and misses some. The specimen has 25,000 to 35,000 clones, none found just once. V usage is TRBV19 and J usage is TRBJ1-5; tentatively, D is TRBD1 (5 bases). Sequenced: peripheral blood mononuclear cells. This clonotype originated in a human donor with common variable immunodeficiency. CDR3 bases read: TGTGCCAGTATAGCCCAGGGCGGAGAGAATCAGCCC. Translated: CASIAQGGENQP. The whole CDR3 is CASIAQGGENQPQHF.